This TCR beta chain was identified in a study of shared clonotypes between healthy human individuals. Regarding the study as a whole: Among the subsets, naive ones generally showed larger estimated richness than memory ones. Clonotype sharing among donors was expected to depend on sequencing depth.

Authors' methods: Junction-only immunoSEQ sequences carried no quality scores, so filtering differed. Repertoires were generated with immunoSEQ multiplex PCR, while TCRdb's copy carries only in-frame clones and drops some. V and J calls and clone size are given by that table; D and trimming were obtained from the DNA. The sample yields about 2.4 million clones, approximately 93% seen once. Trimming at V came to 5 bases and at J to 2 bases, leaving 9 bases not matched to a gene. The CDR3 extends over 16 amino acids. Germline V gene sequence: CDR1 SGHRS, CDR2 YFSETQ. Worth noting for this clone: Its antigen is still unknown. Distinct nucleotide sequences in the sample also encode this CDR3.

The receptor was isolated from a man aged 18 to 35 in good health. Some clones in this sample may be carry-over from other donors' samples. The sample taken for sequencing was naive CD4+ T cells from PBMCs. Subset defined: CD45RA+ positively selected. This sequence joins TRBV5-1 and TRBJ2-2, with 7 bases lining up with TRBD2. In DNA, the CDR3 is TGCGCCAGCAGACCGATAGCGGGTAGCAACACCGGGGAGCTGTTTTTT. It specifies CASRPIAGSNTGELFF.